This T cell receptor beta chain was observed in a study of cytotoxic CD8 clonotypes in ibrutinib-treated CLL. Overall study results and limits: Clonality grew at ibrutinib response; at progression, it decreased back toward baseline.

This clone turned up a few times. Its antigen is unidentified. J lost 4 bases, V lost 4 bases, and 12 bases had no gene match. Germline V gene lookup returns CDR1 SGHAT and CDR2 FQNNGV. There are 16 residues in the CDR3. Researchers set a sequencing depth target of 1 in 200,000 to 1 in 1 million T cells. Here immunoSEQ multiplex PCR was the method, and the copy in TCRdb shows in-frame clones only, minus some. Of over 110,000 clones listed, approximately 90% are singletons. Sample: PBMCs, taken after 12 months of ibrutinib treatment. The receptor comes from a human donor with chronic lymphocytic leukemia. The rearrangement links TRBV11-2 to TRBJ1-2; TRBD1 matches at 7 bases. The CDR3 loop is CASSWGSDRPGYGYTF. The CDR3 bases are TGTGCCAGCAGCTGGGGATCGGACAGGCCGGGCTATGGCTACACCTTC.